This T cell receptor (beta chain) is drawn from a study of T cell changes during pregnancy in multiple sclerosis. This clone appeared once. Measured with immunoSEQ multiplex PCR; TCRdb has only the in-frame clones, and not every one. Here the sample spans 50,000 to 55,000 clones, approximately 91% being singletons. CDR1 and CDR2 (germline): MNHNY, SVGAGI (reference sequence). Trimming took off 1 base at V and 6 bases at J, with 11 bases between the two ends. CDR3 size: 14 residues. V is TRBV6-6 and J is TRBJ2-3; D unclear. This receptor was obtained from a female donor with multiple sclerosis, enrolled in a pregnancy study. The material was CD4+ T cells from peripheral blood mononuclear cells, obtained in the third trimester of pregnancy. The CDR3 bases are TGTGCCAGCAGTTACTTTAGCCTAACCGATACGCAGTATTTT. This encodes CASSYFSLTDTQYF.